These 16 T cell receptor beta chains were all obtained from the same sample, sequenced in a study of blood T cell repertoires in COVID-19. Assay used: immunoSEQ multiplex PCR; TCRdb lists only in-frame clones, some missing. The sample comprises under 200,000 clones, 89% of which are singletons, and around 8% rests with the top ten. The material sequenced was PBMCs or T cells enriched from blood (not recorded which). These receptors were taken from a woman between 18 and 30 years old who had recovered from COVID-19.

J is TRBJ1-4 and V is TRBV5-1; a weak D match, TRBD1 (5 bases). Germline values: CDR1 SGHRS, CDR2 YFSETQ. The CDR3 spans 14 residues. Trimming left V 3 bases short and J 8 bases short, with 14 bases between. The CDR3 DNA sequence: TGCGCCAGCAGCTCGACAGAAGCAAAAGAAAAACTGTTTTTT. Amino acids: CASSSTEAKEKLFF.

This chain connects TRBV28 to TRBJ2-3, with 9 positions matching TRBD2. V lost 11 bases, J lost 3 bases, and 6 bases stayed unmatched. The CDR3 totals 13 residues. The germline V gene has CDR1 MDHEN and CDR2 SYDVKM. The CDR3: CAVRGGGTDTQYF. DNA of the CDR3: TGTGCCGTCCGCGGGGGGGGGACAGATACGCAGTATTTT.

The chain recombines TRBV5-6 with TRBJ1-5; a weak D match, TRBD1 (5 bases). Between the trimmed V and J ends, which lost 0 bases and 8 bases, there was a span of 12 bases. CDR1 is SGHDT, CDR2 YYEEEE, per germline. This CDR3 spans 14 amino acids. In DNA, the CDR3 is TGTGCCAGCAGCTTGGGGGGGGGTTTGGAGCCCCAGCATTTT. It codes for CASSLGGGLEPQHF.

This clone was counted a single time. CDR3 bases: TGTGCCAGCGGCAGACAGGGGGCGTTTTCCGAGCAGTACTTC. Translated: CASGRQGAFSEQYF. This chain connects TRBV28 to TRBJ2-7, with 10 nucleotides matching TRBD1. CDR3 size: 14 residues. J lost 6 bases, V lost 8 bases, and 10 bases had no gene match. CDR1 MDHEN and CDR2 SYDVKM come from the germline V gene.

The J gene is TRBJ2-7, the V gene TRBV5-8, with D perhaps matching TRBD2 (6 bases). Trimming stripped 8 bases from V and 7 bases from J, with 19 bases between. CDR1 and CDR2 (germline): SGHTS, YDEGEE. The CDR3 totals 13 residues. The CDR3 bases are TGTGCCAGTCAAGTGGGGACTCCCAAAGAGCAGTACTTC. Its protein is CASQVGTPKEQYF.

This chain links TRBV7-3 with TRBJ2-3; TRBD1 matches 7 bases. This CDR3 comprises 15 residues. The J segment lost 2 bases and the V segment lost 5 bases, leaving 7 bases of the junction unmatched. Germline V gene lookup returns CDR1 SGHTA and CDR2 FQGTGA. DNA for the CDR3: TGTGCCAGCAGCCAAGGGACAGTCCTCACAGATACGCAGTATTTT. Translated: CASSQGTVLTDTQYF.

The V gene is TRBV27, the J gene TRBJ2-7, with a tentative D call TRBD2 (6 bases). The CDR3 has 14 amino acids. Looked up from germline, CDR1 is MNHEY and CDR2 is SMNVEV (reference sequence). Deletions cut 5 bases from V and 3 bases from J, with 14 bases between. The CDR3 region is CASSGRQPDYEQYF. The CDR3 DNA is TGTGCCAGCAGTGGGAGGCAGCCGGACTACGAGCAGTACTTC.

The chain combines TRBV3-1 (or the pseudogene TRBV3-2) with TRBJ1-2; 12 nucleotides line up with TRBD1. This CDR3 is 15 amino acids long. Germline V gene lookup returns CDR1 LGHDT and CDR2 YNNKEL (reference sequence). J gave up 7 bases and V 4 bases, and 7 bases lay outside the gene matches. In DNA, the CDR3 is TGTGCCAGCAGCCCCCGTAGGGACAGGGGGCTTGGCTACACCTTC. The encoded protein is CASSPRRDRGLGYTF.

The rearrangement links TRBV30 to TRBJ1-2; 9 bases are a match to TRBD1. Looked up from germline, CDR1 is GTSNPN and CDR2 is SVGIG (reference sequence). The CDR3 runs 14 residues. The V segment lost 1 base and the J segment 9 bases; nucleotides outside the gene matches: 9. The CDR3 coding sequence is TGTGCCTGGAGTGCCGGGACAGGGACGTTTAGCTACACCTTC. This codes for CAWSAGTGTFSYTF.

For the CDR3, the DNA is TGTGCCAGCAGTGAGGAGCAAAATTACAATGAGCAGTTCTTC. Translation gives CASSEEQNYNEQFF. The V call is TRBV2, the J call TRBJ2-1; no clear D gene. V was trimmed by 3 bases and J by 4 bases, leaving 10 bases between them. This CDR3 comprises 14 residues. Per germline, CDR1 SNHLY and CDR2 FYNNEI.

The J gene is TRBJ2-7, the V gene TRBV19, with 10 bases aligning to TRBD1. Trimming at V came to 9 bases and at J to 2 bases, leaving 4 bases not matched to a gene. Per germline, CDR1 LNHDA and CDR2 SQIVND (reference sequence). The CDR3 has 13 amino acids. The CDR3 coding sequence is TGTGCCAGCCGGGACAGGGGAACCTACGAGCAGTACTTC. Amino acid sequence: CASRDRGTYEQYF. The full variable domain, in which reference TRBV19 and TRBJ2-7 provide the parts outside the CDR3, is DGGITQSPKYLFRKEGQNVTLSCEQNLNHDAMYWYRQDPGQGLRLIYYSQIVNDFQKGDIAEGYSVSREKKESFPLTVTSAQKNPTAFYLCASRDRGTYEQYFGPGTRLTVT.

The chain is built from TRBV6-5 and TRBJ1-2; perhaps TRBD1 as D (6 bases). There are 14 residues in the CDR3. Looked up from germline, CDR1 is MNHEY and CDR2 is SVGAGI. V was clipped by 5 bases and J by 4 bases, with 14 bases between them. Here the CDR3 reads CASSPQGDAYGYTF. The DNA for the CDR3 is TGTGCCAGCAGTCCACAGGGTGACGCCTATGGCTACACCTTC.

The count of this clone is one. V and J are TRBV28 and TRBJ2-5, with TRBD1 matching 7 bases. The germline V gene has CDR1 MDHEN and CDR2 SYDVKM. J was trimmed by 0 bases and V by 6 bases; bases with no gene match: 4. This CDR3 has 14 residues. The CDR3 sequence is CASRKTGHQETQYF. The CDR3 DNA follows: TGTGCCAGCAGGAAGACAGGGCACCAAGAGACCCAGTACTTC.

The chain employs TRBV18 and TRBJ1-3; the match to TRBD1 covers 9 bases. CDR1 and CDR2 (germline): KGHSH, LQKENI. The junction had 0 bases not matched to a gene; V was cut back by 3 bases and J by 0 bases. This CDR3 contains 15 residues. The CDR3 nucleotides read TGTGCCAGCTCACCGACAGGGGGCTCTGGAAACACCATATATTTT. Its translation: CASSPTGGSGNTIYF.

The J gene is TRBJ1-5, the V gene TRBV12-5; a possible D gene is TRBD1 (5 bases). V lost 6 bases, J lost 4 bases, and 10 bases lay in between. The CDR3 is 13 amino acids. The V gene's germline CDR1 is LGHNT and CDR2 FRNRAP. CDR3 coding DNA: TGTGCTAGTGGACCCAGGGAAAATCAGCCCCAGCATTTT. Amino acid sequence: CASGPRENQPQHF.

This chain uses TRBV24-1 with TRBJ2-5, with 8 bases aligning to TRBD2. The germline gives CDR1 KGHDR, CDR2 SFDVKD. The CDR3 covers 14 residues. V dropped 6 bases and J dropped 5; count of bases not matched to a gene: 7. The DNA of the CDR3 is TGTGCCACCAGTTTCGGGGGGGCCCGGGAGACCCAGTACTTC. Translation: CATSFGGARETQYF.